This record covers a single T cell receptor beta chain. The antigen is not known. CDR3 length equals 16 residues. Germline values: CDR1 LNHNV, CDR2 YYDKDF (reference sequence). V lost 5 bases, J lost 0 bases, and 10 bases stayed unmatched. This record comes from a study of cytomegalovirus exposure and HLA in healthy donors. Study outcomes and limitations: A later analysis reportedly found fewer N-insertions in an Asian-associated ancestry cluster than the roughly 670-donor mean. Sequencing likely caused a cluster of highly shared sequence variants.

13 Jbeta primers and 60 Vbeta primers were used for the PCR. Only in-frame clones appear in the TCRdb table, and some are missing; sequencing was by immunoSEQ multiplex PCR. Found here are about 200,000 clones, approximately 80% of them singletons; the top ten hold about 1.7%. The chain employs TRBV15 and TRBJ2-7; 7 nucleotides match TRBD2. This TCR was recovered from a man aged 50 to 59 in good health and CMV-seronegative. Specimen: PBMCs. The CDR3 region has the DNA TGTGCCACCAGCCATACCTGGGGACTATCCTCCTACGAGCAGTACTTC. The encoded protein is CATSHTWGLSSYEQYF.